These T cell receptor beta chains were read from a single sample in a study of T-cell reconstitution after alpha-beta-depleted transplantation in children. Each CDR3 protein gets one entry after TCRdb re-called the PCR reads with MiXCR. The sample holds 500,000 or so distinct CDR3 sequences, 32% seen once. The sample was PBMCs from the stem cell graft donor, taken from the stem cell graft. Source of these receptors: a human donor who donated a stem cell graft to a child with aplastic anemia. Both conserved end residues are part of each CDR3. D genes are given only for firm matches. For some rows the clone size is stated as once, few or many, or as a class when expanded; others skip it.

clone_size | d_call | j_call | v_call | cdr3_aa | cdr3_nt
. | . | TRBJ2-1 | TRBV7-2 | CASSLAGLAFF | TGTGCCAGCAGCTTAGCTGGGCTCGCCTTCTTC
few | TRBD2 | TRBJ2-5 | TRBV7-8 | CASSPPASGEYQETQYF | TGTGCCAGCAGCCCCCCGGCCAGCGGGGAGTACCAAGAGACCCAGTACTTC
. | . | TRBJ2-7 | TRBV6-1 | CASSEVTEQYF | TGTGCCAGCAGTGAAGTGACCGAGCAGTACTTC
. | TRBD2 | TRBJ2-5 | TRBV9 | CASTLSGRVQETQYF | TGTGCCAGCACCCTTAGCGGGAGGGTACAAGAGACCCAGTACTTC
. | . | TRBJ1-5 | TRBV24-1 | CATSGADSNQPQHF | TGTGCCACCAGTGGGGCAGACAGCAATCAGCCCCAGCATTTT
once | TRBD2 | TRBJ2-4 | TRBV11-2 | CASSLDPRTSGPRKNIQYF | TGTGCCAGCAGCTTAGATCCGCGGACTAGCGGACCGAGGAAAAACATTCAGTACTTC
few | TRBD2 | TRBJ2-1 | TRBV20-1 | CSAYRTSGIMDEQFF | TGCAGTGCTTACCGGACTAGCGGGATAATGGATGAGCAGTTCTTC
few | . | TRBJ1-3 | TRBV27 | CASSSEGPQFGNTIYF | TGTGCCAGCTCCTCAGAGGGCCCCCAGTTTGGAAACACCATATATTTT
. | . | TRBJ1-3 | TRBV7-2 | CASSLPPGLPYF | TGTGCCAGCAGCTTACCACCGGGACTGCCCTATTTT
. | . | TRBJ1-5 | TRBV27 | CASGDGRDSNQPQHF | TGTGCCAGCGGTGACGGAAGAGATAGCAATCAGCCCCAGCATTTT
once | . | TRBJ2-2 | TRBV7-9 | CASSSTGTENTGELFF | TGTGCCAGCAGCTCCACCGGGACCGAGAACACCGGGGAGCTGTTTTTT
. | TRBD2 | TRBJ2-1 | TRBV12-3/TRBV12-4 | CASRAPSGRYNEQFF | TGTGCCAGCAGGGCCCCTAGCGGACGGTACAATGAGCAGTTCTTC
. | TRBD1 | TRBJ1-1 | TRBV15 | CATSRQGDTEAFF | TGTGCCACCAGCAGACAGGGGGACACTGAAGCTTTCTTT
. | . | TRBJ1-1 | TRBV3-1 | CASSRNQEAFF | TGTGCCAGCAGCCGCAATCAGGAAGCTTTCTTT
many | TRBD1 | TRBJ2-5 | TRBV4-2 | CASSQGGRGRGETQYF | TGTGCCAGCAGCCAAGGGGGCAGGGGGCGTGGAGAGACCCAGTACTTC
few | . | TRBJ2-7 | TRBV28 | CASNLPMRGGPGEQYF | TGTGCCAGCAACCTACCGATGAGGGGAGGACCTGGCGAGCAGTACTTC
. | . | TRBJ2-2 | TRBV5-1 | CASTGLSSPWELFF | TGCGCCAGCACCGGCCTTAGCAGCCCTTGGGAGCTGTTTTTT
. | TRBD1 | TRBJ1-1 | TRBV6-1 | CASSEVGQGGRNTEAFF | TGTGCCAGCAGTGAAGTGGGACAGGGAGGGAGGAACACTGAAGCTTTCTTT
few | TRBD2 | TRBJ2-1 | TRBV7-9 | CASSSAGLNNEQFF | TGTGCCAGCAGCTCCGCGGGACTAAACAATGAGCAGTTCTTC
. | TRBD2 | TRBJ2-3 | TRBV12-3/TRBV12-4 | CASRWGGSTDTQYF | TGTGCCAGCCGCTGGGGCGGGAGTACAGATACGCAGTATTTT
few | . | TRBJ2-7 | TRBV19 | CASSIKEGIYEQYF | TGTGCCAGTAGTATAAAAGAGGGGATTTACGAGCAGTACTTC
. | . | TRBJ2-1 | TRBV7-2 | CASSFGGKGSEQFF | TGTGCCAGCAGCTTTGGGGGCAAAGGGTCTGAGCAGTTCTTC
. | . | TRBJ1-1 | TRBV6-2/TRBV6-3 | CASSSAGHLSATEAFF | TGTGCCAGCAGTTCCGCAGGGCACCTCTCCGCCACTGAAGCTTTCTTT
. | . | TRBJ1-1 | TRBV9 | CASSPGSTEAFF | TGTGCCAGCAGCCCGGGGAGCACTGAAGCTTTCTTT
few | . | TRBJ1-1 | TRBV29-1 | CSVEVLEAFF | TGCAGCGTGGAGGTACTTGAAGCTTTCTTT
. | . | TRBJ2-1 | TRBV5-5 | CASSLAGIGSYNEQFF | TGTGCCAGCAGCTTGGCCGGGATAGGCTCCTACAATGAGCAGTTCTTC
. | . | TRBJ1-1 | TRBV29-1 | CSVVGLRKDTEAFF | TGCAGCGTTGTGGGCCTCCGGAAGGACACTGAAGCTTTCTTT
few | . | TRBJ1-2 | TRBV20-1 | CSAREYGYTF | TGCAGTGCTAGAGAATATGGCTACACCTTC
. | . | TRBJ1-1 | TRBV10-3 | CAISARGRETEAFF | TGTGCCATCAGTGCTCGGGGAAGGGAAACTGAAGCTTTCTTT
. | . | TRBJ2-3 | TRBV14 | CASSLDRNTQYF | TGTGCCAGCAGCCTTGACAGGAATACGCAGTATTTT
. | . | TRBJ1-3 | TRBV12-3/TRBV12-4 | CASSSRMLNTIYF | TGTGCCAGCAGTTCTCGGATGTTAAACACCATATATTTT
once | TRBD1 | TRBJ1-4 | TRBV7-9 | CASSFPAGGGPNEKLFF | TGTGCCAGCAGCTTCCCAGCTGGAGGGGGCCCTAATGAAAAACTGTTTTTT
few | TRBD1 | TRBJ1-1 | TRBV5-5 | CASSLVQGEAFF | TGTGCCAGCAGCTTGGTACAGGGGGAAGCTTTCTTT
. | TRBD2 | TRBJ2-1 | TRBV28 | CATLGLAGFDEQFF | TGTGCCACTCTAGGACTAGCGGGATTCGATGAGCAGTTCTTC
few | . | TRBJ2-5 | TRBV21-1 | CASSKGTSGRRIQETQYF | TGTGCCAGCAGCAAGGGCACCTCGGGACGGAGGATCCAAGAGACCCAGTACTTC
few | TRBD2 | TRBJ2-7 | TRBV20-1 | CSARFRAGDSSEQYF | TGCAGTGCTAGGTTTCGAGCGGGAGATAGTAGCGAGCAGTACTTC
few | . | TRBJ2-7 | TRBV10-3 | CAISELAEQYF | TGTGCCATCAGTGAACTGGCGGAGCAGTACTTC
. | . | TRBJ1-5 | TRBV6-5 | CASSYSQRSNQPQHF | TGTGCCAGCAGTTACTCTCAGAGGAGCAATCAGCCCCAGCATTTT
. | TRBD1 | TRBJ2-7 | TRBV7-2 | CASSPGTGGAEQYF | TGTGCCAGCAGCCCCGGGACAGGGGGCGCGGAGCAGTACTTC
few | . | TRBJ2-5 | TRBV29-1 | CTGGAEQETQYF | TGCACCGGTGGGGCAGAGCAAGAGACCCAGTACTTC
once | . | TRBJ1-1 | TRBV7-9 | CASSLAAGVNTEAFF | TGTGCCAGCAGCTTAGCCGCAGGGGTTAACACTGAAGCTTTCTTT
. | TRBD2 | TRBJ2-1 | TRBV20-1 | CSARGTSGALRGEQFF | TGCAGTGCTAGAGGAACTAGCGGGGCCCTGCGCGGTGAGCAGTTCTTC
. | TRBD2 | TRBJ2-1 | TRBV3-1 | CASSGFPASSGYNEQFF | TGTGCCAGCAGCGGGTTCCCGGCTTCTAGCGGATACAATGAGCAGTTCTTC
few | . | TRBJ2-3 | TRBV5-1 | CASSPGPSTDTQYF | TGCGCCAGCAGCCCTGGACCGAGCACAGATACGCAGTATTTT
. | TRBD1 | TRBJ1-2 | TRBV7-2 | CASSSRQGVGYGYTF | TGTGCCAGCAGCTCGCGACAGGGGGTAGGCTATGGCTACACCTTC
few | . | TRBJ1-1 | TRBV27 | CASSLFSPYTEAFF | TGTGCCAGCAGTTTATTCAGCCCCTACACTGAAGCTTTCTTT
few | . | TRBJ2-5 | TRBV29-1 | CSVGENPLIETQYF | TGCAGCGTAGGTGAAAATCCCCTTATAGAGACCCAGTACTTC
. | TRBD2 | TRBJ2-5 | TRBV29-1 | CSVEEVLGLAGAEPQYF | TGCAGCGTTGAAGAAGTCCTTGGCCTAGCGGGAGCAGAGCCCCAGTACTTC
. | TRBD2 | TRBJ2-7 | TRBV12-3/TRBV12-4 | CASSERERAYEQYF | TGTGCCAGCAGTGAGCGGGAGCGCGCCTACGAGCAGTACTTC
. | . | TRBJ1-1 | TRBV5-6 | CASSRDGGDTEAFF | TGTGCCAGCAGTAGGGACGGAGGGGACACTGAAGCTTTCTTT
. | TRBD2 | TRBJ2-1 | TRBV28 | CASSNLAGGLNEQFF | TGTGCCAGCAGCAACCTAGCGGGGGGCCTGAATGAGCAGTTCTTC
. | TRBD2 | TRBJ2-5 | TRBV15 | CATSRGDTSGHQETQYF | TGTGCCACCAGCAGAGGTGATACTAGCGGACACCAAGAGACCCAGTACTTC
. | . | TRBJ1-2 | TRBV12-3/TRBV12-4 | CASRGRSYGYTF | TGTGCCAGCAGGGGACGGAGCTATGGCTACACCTTC
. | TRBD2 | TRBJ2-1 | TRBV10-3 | CAISDSGSSYNEQFF | TGTGCCATCAGTGATAGCGGGAGTTCGTACAATGAGCAGTTCTTC
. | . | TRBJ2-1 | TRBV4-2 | CASSQDSNWGNEQFF | TGTGCCAGCAGCCAGGACTCCAATTGGGGGAATGAGCAGTTCTTC